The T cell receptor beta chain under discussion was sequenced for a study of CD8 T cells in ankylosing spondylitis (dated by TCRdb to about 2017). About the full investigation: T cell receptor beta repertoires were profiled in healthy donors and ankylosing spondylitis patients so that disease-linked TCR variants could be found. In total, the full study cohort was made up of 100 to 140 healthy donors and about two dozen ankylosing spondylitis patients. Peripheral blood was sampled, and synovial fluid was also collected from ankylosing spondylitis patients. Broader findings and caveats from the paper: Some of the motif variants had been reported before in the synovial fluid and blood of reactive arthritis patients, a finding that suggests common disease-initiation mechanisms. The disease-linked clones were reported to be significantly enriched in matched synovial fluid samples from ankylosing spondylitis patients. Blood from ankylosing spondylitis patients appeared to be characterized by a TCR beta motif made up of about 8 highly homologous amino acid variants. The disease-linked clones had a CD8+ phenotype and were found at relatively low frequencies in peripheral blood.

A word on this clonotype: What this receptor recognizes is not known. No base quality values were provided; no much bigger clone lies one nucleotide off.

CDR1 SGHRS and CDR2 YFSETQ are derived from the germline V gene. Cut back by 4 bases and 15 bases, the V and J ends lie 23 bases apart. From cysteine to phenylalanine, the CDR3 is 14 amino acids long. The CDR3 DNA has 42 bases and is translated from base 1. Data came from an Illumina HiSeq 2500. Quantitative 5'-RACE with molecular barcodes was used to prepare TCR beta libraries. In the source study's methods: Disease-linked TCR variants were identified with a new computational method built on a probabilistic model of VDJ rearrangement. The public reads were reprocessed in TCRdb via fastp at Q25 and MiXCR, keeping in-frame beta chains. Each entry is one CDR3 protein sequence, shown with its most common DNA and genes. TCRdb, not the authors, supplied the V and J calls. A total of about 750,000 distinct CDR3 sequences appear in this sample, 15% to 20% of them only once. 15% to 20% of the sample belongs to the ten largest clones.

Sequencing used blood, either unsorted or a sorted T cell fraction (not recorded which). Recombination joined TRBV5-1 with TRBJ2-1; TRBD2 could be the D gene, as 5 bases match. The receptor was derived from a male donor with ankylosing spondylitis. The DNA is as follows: TGCGCCAGCAGCATGGGCGACTACCCGGACCCGAGGTTCTTC. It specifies CASSMGDYPDPRFF. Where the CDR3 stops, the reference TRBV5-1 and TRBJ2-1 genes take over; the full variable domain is KAGVTQTPRYLIKTRGQQVTLSCSPISGHRSVSWYQQTPGQGLQFLFEYFSETQRNKGNFPGRFSGRQFSNSRSEMNVSTLELGDSALYLCASSMGDYPDPRFFGPGTRLTVL.